Below, 5 T cell receptor beta chains from the same sample are listed, as sequenced in a study of spatial heterogeneity in lung cancer. The time point was: sample taken at primary tumor resection. Study findings and constraints: For expanded intratumoral alpha and beta TCRs, counts tracked tumor mutation counts.

No antigen is known for these receptors. TCRdb recomputed calls from the 5' RACE reads with MiXCR, one row per CDR3 protein. The sample gives 9,100 or so distinct CDR3 sequences, 54% of which show up once; 28% is in the top ten. The specimen comprised lung tumor tissue, sampled at surgery. These receptors were collected from a female donor with early-stage non-small cell lung cancer.

A word on this clonotype: In a library made to pick up alpha chains, this beta chain is a stray read with a size that means little. The chain couples TRBV5-1 to TRBJ2-7; no reliable D call. CDR1 is SGHRS, CDR2 YFSETQ, per germline. V lost 1 base, J lost 0 bases, and 2 bases lay in between. There are 12 residues in the CDR3. The CDR3 nucleotides are TGCGCCAGCAGCTTGTTCTCCTACGAGCAGTACTTC. Translation gives CASSLFSYEQYF. Complete variable domain (other parts from reference TRBV5-1 and TRBJ2-7): KAGVTQTPRYLIKTRGQQVTLSCSPISGHRSVSWYQQTPGQGLQFLFEYFSETQRNKGNFPGRFSGRQFSNSRSEMNVSTLELGDSALYLCASSLFSYEQYFGPGTRLTVT.

Turning to this clonotype: A library prepared for alpha chains yielded this beta chain as an off-target read; its size is of little meaning. This sequence joins TRBV29-1 and TRBJ1-1, with TRBD1 matching over 10 bases. CDR3 size: 13 residues. The V gene end was trimmed by 6 bases and the J gene end by 3 bases; junction bases not matched to a gene: 4. From germline, CDR1 is SQVTM and CDR2 ANQGSEA. Here the CDR3 DNA reads TGCAGCGTGCAGACAGGGGGCTACACTGAAGCTTTCTTT. Encoded protein: CSVQTGGYTEAFF. Looking up the rest from reference TRBV29-1 and TRBJ1-1 gives the full variable domain: SAVISQKPSRDICQRGTSLTIQCQVDSQVTMMFWYRQQPGQSLTLIATANQGSEATYESGFVIDKFPISRPNLTFSTLTVSNMSPEDSSIYLCSVQTGGYTEAFFGQGTRLTVV.

Concerning this clonotype itself: Because the library targeted alpha chains, this beta chain is an off-target read whose size means little. This chain joins TRBV23-1 and TRBJ2-3; D may be TRBD1 (5 bases). TRBV23-1 is designated an ORF whose function remains uncertain. The CDR3 loop spans 14 amino acids. Trimming removed 2 bases at V and 5 bases at J, with 11 bases between. CDR3 in amino acids: CASSQQGSEDTQYF. CDR3 sequence (DNA): TGCGCCAGCAGTCAACAGGGATCAGAAGATACGCAGTATTTT.

This clonotype was detected a few times. This beta chain is an unintended read in a library built for alpha chains; its size means little. The chain carries TRBV28 and TRBJ1-5; no clear D gene. The CDR3 is 14 residues long. Trimming left V 3 bases short and J 2 bases short, with 8 bases between. Germline CDR1 and CDR2: MDHEN and SYDVKM. The chain's CDR3 is CASSLQIGNQPQHF. The CDR3 DNA reads TGTGCCAGCAGTTTGCAGATAGGCAATCAGCCCCAGCATTTT.

A few counts support this clonotype. This beta chain appears as a stray read in a library generated for alpha chains; its size is not informative. This chain joins TRBV5-1 and TRBJ1-2; no reliable D call. The length of the CDR3 is 15 residues. V shed 2 bases and J shed 4 bases, with 15 bases lying between them. Germline V CDR1 and CDR2: SGHRS, YFSETQ. CDR3 amino acids: CASSFGVGSAYGYTF. In nucleotides, the CDR3 is TGCGCCAGCAGCTTTGGGGTAGGATCGGCCTATGGCTACACCTTC.